One and the same sample provided the 27 T cell receptor beta chains below, sequenced in a study of cytomegalovirus exposure and HLA in healthy donors. Method: immunoSEQ multiplex PCR; TCRdb's copy keeps in-frame clones and lacks some. This table holds some 80,000 clones, approximately 96% found once. Sample: PBMCs. The receptors were sampled from a woman aged 18 to 35 in good health and CMV-seronegative.

The V gene is TRBV7-9, the J gene TRBJ2-7; TRBD1 might be the D (6 bases). V was trimmed by 5 bases and J by 9 bases, leaving 20 bases between them. The germline V gene encodes CDR1 SEHNR and CDR2 FQNEAQ (reference sequence). This CDR3 comprises 14 residues. The CDR3 DNA reads as TGTGCCAGCAGCCCTACAGGGCAGGACGTATGGCAGTACTTC. It yields the protein CASSPTGQDVWQYF. The whole variable domain, remainder taken from reference TRBV7-9 and TRBJ2-7, is DTGVSQNPRHKITKRGQNVTFRCDPISEHNRLYWYRQTLGQGPEFLTYFQNEAQLEKSRLLSDRFSAERPKGSFSTLEIQRTEQGDSAMYLCASSPTGQDVWQYFGPGTRLTVT.

The chain carries TRBV27 and TRBJ2-7, with 7 bases fitting TRBD1. CDR3 length: 14 residues. Looked up from germline, CDR1 is MNHEY and CDR2 is SMNVEV (reference sequence). The V segment lost 4 bases and the J segment 4 bases; nucleotides outside the gene matches: 7. CDR3 loop: CASSSRTGGYEQYF. The CDR3 bases are TGTGCCAGCAGTTCTCGGACAGGCGGTTACGAGCAGTACTTC.

This chain links TRBV7-6 with TRBJ2-5; TRBD2 aligns across 9 bases. This CDR3 spans 16 amino acids. With 1 base clipped from V and 4 bases from J, the junction kept 7 bases outside the gene matches. Germline CDR1 and CDR2: SGHVS and FNYEAQ. This CDR3 is CASSLGAGGPGETQYF. In nucleotides, the CDR3 is TGTGCCAGCAGCTTAGGGGCGGGAGGGCCGGGAGAGACCCAGTACTTC.

The CDR3 DNA sequence: TGTGCCAGCAGCTCCACCGGGGAGCGGGCGTCTAGGGAGCAGTACTTC. Its protein product is CASSSTGERASREQYF. The chain has TRBV28 and TRBJ2-7, with D possibly matching TRBD2 (6 bases). From germline, CDR1 is MDHEN and CDR2 SYDVKM. Deletions cut 6 bases from V and 7 bases from J, with 25 bases between. This CDR3 region has 16 residues.

The V call is TRBV11-3, the J call TRBJ1-1; D not certain. This CDR3 is 14 amino acids long. Trimming stripped 1 base from V and 2 bases from J, with 8 bases between. The germline V gene encodes CDR1 SGHNT and CDR2 YENEEA. The CDR3 sequence: CASSLGEANTEAFF. CDR3 DNA sequence: TGTGCCAGCAGCTTAGGGGAGGCTAACACTGAAGCTTTCTTT.

The V call is TRBV5-1, the J call TRBJ2-7, with D perhaps TRBD1 (5 bases). This CDR3 is 15 amino acids long. V was pared by 1 base and J by 3 bases, with 14 bases between. CDR1 and CDR2 from the germline V gene are SGHRS and YFSETQ. This CDR3 reads CASSLQGAQGYEQYF. Written as DNA, the CDR3 is TGCGCCAGCAGCTTGCAAGGGGCCCAGGGCTACGAGCAGTACTTC.

This clone appeared once. V is TRBV11-3 and J is TRBJ2-5; tentatively, D is TRBD2 (6 bases). CDR1 is SGHNT and CDR2 is YENEEA in the germline V gene. The CDR3 loop spans 11 amino acids. Here the CDR3 DNA reads TGTCCAAGGGAGGAAGGCCAATGGCAGTACTTC. It codes for CPREEGQWQYF.

CDR3 region: CASSAHPDRATGELFF. The CDR3 DNA reads TGTGCCAGCAGCGCACACCCCGACAGGGCCACCGGGGAGCTGTTTTTT. This sequence joins TRBV7-9 and TRBJ2-2; 7 nucleotides align to TRBD1. The V and J ends lost 5 bases and 4 bases, in that order; junction bases with no gene match: 10. Germline values: CDR1 SEHNR, CDR2 FQNEAQ (reference sequence). The CDR3 totals 16 residues.

V and J are TRBV13 and TRBJ2-1; TRBD1 aligns across 12 bases. This CDR3 is 15 amino acids long. V was clipped by 5 bases and J by 7 bases; unmatched bases: 6. Germline V gives CDR1 PRHDT, CDR2 FYEKMQ (reference sequence). The CDR3 sequence: CASSSSGQGANEQFF. As DNA, the CDR3 is TGTGCCAGCAGCAGTTCGGGACAGGGGGCGAATGAGCAGTTCTTC.

Regarding this clone: One junction end disagrees with the germline gene, perhaps due to a read error. The gene calls are TRBV5-1 and TRBJ2-1, with TRBD2 matching over 8 bases. The CDR3 is made up of 14 amino acids. Germline CDR1 is SGHRS and CDR2 is YFSETQ. Written as DNA, the CDR3 is TGCGCCAGCAGCACCGGGACTAGTTACGATTCGCAGGTCTTC. Translated, it gives CASSTGTSYDSQVF.

The chain's CDR3 is CASSSLIGRETYNEQFF. In DNA form, the CDR3 reads TGTGCCAGCAGTTCCCTTATTGGGCGGGAGACCTACAATGAGCAGTTCTTC. The chain carries TRBV28 and TRBJ2-1, with 7 bases matching TRBD2. Germline CDR1 MDHEN, CDR2 SYDVKM. V lost 4 bases, J lost 2 bases, and 11 bases stayed unmatched. There are 17 residues in the CDR3.

This chain links TRBV5-1 with TRBJ2-7; maybe TRBD2 (5 bases). V was cut by 2 bases and J by 0 bases, with 9 bases left in between. This CDR3 spans 14 amino acids. The V gene's germline CDR1 is SGHRS and CDR2 YFSETQ. For the CDR3, the DNA is TGCGCCAGCAGCTTTAGTGGAGGCTCCTACGAGCAGTACTTC. This gives the protein CASSFSGGSYEQYF.

The V and J genes are TRBV7-9 and TRBJ1-2; TRBD1 might be the D (6 bases). The V gene's germline CDR1 is SEHNR and CDR2 FQNEAQ (reference sequence). The CDR3 has 15 amino acids. Deletions cut 5 bases from V and 4 bases from J, with 17 bases between. The CDR3 here is CASSAGGGVTYGYTF. In DNA, the CDR3 is TGTGCCAGCAGCGCAGGAGGGGGGGTAACCTATGGCTACACCTTC. Variable domain in full (rest from reference TRBV7-9 and TRBJ1-2): DTGVSQNPRHKITKRGQNVTFRCDPISEHNRLYWYRQTLGQGPEFLTYFQNEAQLEKSRLLSDRFSAERPKGSFSTLEIQRTEQGDSAMYLCASSAGGGVTYGYTFGSGTRLTVV.

DNA of the CDR3: TGTGCCAGCAGCCACGGACAGGGGATCGGTGAAGCTTTCTTT. Amino acid sequence: CASSHGQGIGEAFF. This sequence joins TRBV7-9 and TRBJ1-1; 9 nucleotides line up with TRBD1. Per germline, CDR1 SEHNR and CDR2 FQNEAQ (reference sequence). The CDR3 has 14 amino acids. Trimming at V came to 5 bases and at J to 7 bases, leaving 8 bases not matched to a gene.

This chain joins TRBV2 and TRBJ2-5; D perhaps matches TRBD2 (7 bases). There are 15 residues in the CDR3. V lost 10 bases to trimming and J lost 1 base, with 19 bases between them. The germline CDR1 and CDR2 sequences are SNHLY and FYNNEI. CDR3: CATLRGGGPQETQYF. The CDR3 nucleotides are TGTGCCACCCTGAGGGGGGGAGGGCCCCAAGAGACCCAGTACTTC.

V gene TRBV5-1 combines with J gene TRBJ2-3; D is possibly TRBD1 (5 bases). The CDR3 extends over 15 amino acids. Germline V gene data show CDR1 as SGHRS and CDR2 as YFSETQ. V was cut by 4 bases and J by 4 bases, with 16 bases left in between. The CDR3 DNA reads as TGCGCCAGCAGCCCGACAGTCCTATCTTCAGATACGCAGTATTTT. Its protein product is CASSPTVLSSDTQYF.

The chain is built from TRBV7-8 and TRBJ2-1; the match to TRBD2 covers 10 bases. The CDR3 spans 17 residues. The junction had 9 bases not matched to a gene; V was cut back by 5 bases and J by 2 bases. The germline CDR1 and CDR2 sequences are SGHVS and FQNEAQ. CDR3 protein: CASSRVPGLAAYNEQFF. Here the CDR3 DNA reads TGTGCCAGCAGCAGAGTACCCGGACTAGCGGCCTACAATGAGCAGTTCTTC.

This chain uses TRBV28 with TRBJ1-1; D perhaps matches TRBD1 (5 bases). Germline lookup yields CDR1 MDHEN and CDR2 SYDVKM. The length of the CDR3 is 13 residues. Trimming shortened V by 5 bases and J by 6 bases, and 13 bases separated the two germline ends. The CDR3 is CASSRSGQSEAFF. CDR3 bases: TGTGCCAGCAGTCGCTCCGGACAATCTGAAGCTTTCTTT.

This clone was found once. V and J are TRBV5-8 and TRBJ1-5; a weak D match, TRBD1 (6 bases). The CDR3 runs to 16 residues. Trimming removed 0 bases at V and 0 bases at J, with 10 bases between. Germline values: CDR1 SGHTS, CDR2 YDEGEE. CDR3 bases: TGTGCCAGCAGCTTGGCCGGGACACTTAGCAATCAGCCCCAGCATTTT. Translation gives CASSLAGTLSNQPQHF.

This chain links TRBV7-9 with TRBJ2-7; TRBD2 matches at 8 bases. There are 14 residues in the CDR3. The junction had 5 bases not matched to a gene; V was cut back by 3 bases and J by 4 bases. Looked up from germline, CDR1 is SEHNR and CDR2 is FQNEAQ (reference sequence). The CDR3 loop is CASSFTSGLYEQYF. The CDR3 bases are TGTGCCAGCAGCTTCACTAGCGGACTATACGAGCAGTACTTC.

This chain connects TRBV27 to TRBJ2-2, with D uncertain. V lost 1 base and J lost 0, with 3 bases in between. CDR3 length: 14 residues. Germline CDR1 MNHEY, CDR2 SMNVEV (reference sequence). CDR3 in amino acids: CASSLFANTGELFF. The CDR3 region has the DNA TGTGCCAGCAGTTTATTCGCGAACACCGGGGAGCTGTTTTTT.

The J gene is TRBJ2-3, the V gene TRBV6-5; 12 bases line up with TRBD2. With 6 bases clipped from V and 5 bases from J, the junction kept 0 bases outside the gene matches. CDR3 length equals 13 residues. Germline V gives CDR1 MNHEY, CDR2 SVGAGI. CDR3 region: CASRTSGRDTQYF. CDR3 nucleotide sequence: TGTGCCAGCAGGACTAGCGGGAGAGATACGCAGTATTTT.

The CDR3 DNA reads as TGTGCCAGCAGCTTGGGACAGGGGACCTCCTACGAGCAGTACTTC. Its translation: CASSLGQGTSYEQYF. The chain uses TRBV7-6 and TRBJ2-7; 10 bases are a match to TRBD1. The CDR3 has 15 amino acids. The J segment lost 0 bases and the V segment lost 3 bases, leaving 2 bases of the junction unmatched. Germline assignment: CDR1 SGHVS and CDR2 FNYEAQ.

The CDR3 loop reads CASRNLAVETQYF. In nucleotides, the CDR3 is TGTGCCAGCAGAAACCTAGCCGTCGAGACCCAGTACTTC. V is TRBV6-5 and J is TRBJ2-5; D is possibly TRBD2 (5 bases). V lost 6 bases, J lost 5 bases, and 13 bases lay in between. Germline V CDR1 and CDR2: MNHEY, SVGAGI. The CDR3 contains 13 residues.

The rearrangement uses TRBV5-1 and TRBJ2-7, with TRBD1 identical over 7 bases. CDR1 is SGHRS, CDR2 YFSETQ, per germline. This CDR3 region has 15 residues. The V and J ends lost 6 bases and 6 bases, in that order; junction bases with no gene match: 15. Here the CDR3 reads CASTRGRSTQSEQYF. CDR3 nucleotide sequence: TGCGCCAGCACGAGGGGGCGAAGCACACAGTCCGAGCAGTACTTC.

The chain couples TRBV9 to TRBJ2-1; D is ambiguous. The CDR3 length is 14 residues. Between the trimmed V and J ends, which lost 0 bases and 9 bases, there was a span of 13 bases. Germline loops: CDR1 SGDLS, CDR2 YYNGEE. This CDR3 is CASSVESMVGEQFF. The CDR3 nucleotides read TGTGCCAGCAGCGTAGAAAGTATGGTCGGTGAGCAGTTCTTC.

The chain uses TRBV4-2 and TRBJ2-7, with a weak D call TRBD1 (5 bases). The V and J ends lost 1 base and 0 bases respectively, with 13 bases between them. Germline V lookup: CDR1 LGHNA, CDR2 YNFKEQ. This CDR3 has 16 residues. CDR3 protein: CASSQGLGAYSYEQYF. CDR3 coding DNA: TGTGCCAGCAGCCAAGGATTAGGGGCTTACTCCTACGAGCAGTACTTC.